The clone carrying this T cell receptor (beta chain) was recorded a few times. Its target is not known. The data were produced by immunoSEQ multiplex PCR, yet TCRdb's version contains in-frame clones alone and is incomplete. The table shows fewer than 85,000 clones, with approximately 89% occurring only once. The source of the sample is a study of OX40 agonist ivuxolimab in advanced cancers. Study-wide background: Under the entry rules, prior anti-PD-1, anti-PD-L1 or anti-CTLA-4 therapy was allowed, and about 38% had some. Overall study findings and caveats: Part of the nonresponder group also had normalized T-cell clonal expansion that was low.

Germline V lookup: CDR1 SGHVS, CDR2 FQNEAQ. The CDR3 spans 13 residues. Trimming took off 7 bases at V and 3 bases at J, with 10 bases between the two ends. The sequence was obtained from an adult with an advanced solid tumor such as melanoma, head and neck, liver or kidney cancer. V is TRBV7-8 and J is TRBJ1-5, with D perhaps TRBD1 (5 bases). Sequenced material: CD4+ or CD8+ T cells sorted from blood, taken in a trial of the OX40 agonist ivuxolimab. The CDR3 protein is CASTRGANQPQHF. CDR3 in DNA: TGTGCCAGCACTAGGGGAGCCAATCAGCCCCAGCATTTT.